A single sample gave rise to the 2 T cell receptor beta chains below, sequenced in a study of PD-L1 blockade in urothelial cancer. Generated by immunoSEQ multiplex PCR, the TCRdb table keeps only in-frame clones and is missing some. Counted here are some 120,000 clones, approximately 90% occurring once; the ten biggest clones make up 3% to 4.5%. Indicated time point: peripheral blood 6 weeks after treatment start. The sample in question was PBMCs, obtained around atezolizumab (anti-PD-L1) treatment. These receptors all come from a man aged 55-75 years with urothelial cancer.

The chain uses TRBV7-9 and TRBJ1-5; 8 nucleotides line up with TRBD1. V trimming: 5 bases; J trimming: 2 bases; junction bases outside the gene matches: 8. The CDR3 runs 16 residues. Germline CDR1 is SEHNR and CDR2 is FQNEAQ (reference sequence). The CDR3 spells CASSKFDRGGNQPQHF. The CDR3 DNA reads as TGTGCCAGCAGCAAATTCGACAGGGGAGGCAATCAGCCCCAGCATTTT.

The chain couples TRBV29-1 to TRBJ1-2; 11 bases align to TRBD1. The CDR3 extends over 14 amino acids. Germline V CDR1 and CDR2: SQVTM, ANQGSEA. The trim removed 3 bases at V and 2 bases at J, leaving 2 bases unmatched. The CDR3 DNA reads as TGCAGCGTTGAGGGGGACAGGGGGAACTATGGCTACACCTTC. Its protein product is CSVEGDRGNYGYTF.